This T cell receptor beta chain was observed in a study of shared clonotypes between healthy human individuals. CDR1 and CDR2 from the germline V gene are SEHNR and FQNEAQ (reference sequence). Trimming removed 5 bases from V and 5 bases from J, with 21 bases in between. CDR3 size: 16 residues. Naive CD8 populations comprised CD45RO-negative cells positively selected for CCR7, excluding terminally differentiated effector memory CD45RA+ cells. Measured with immunoSEQ multiplex PCR; TCRdb has only the in-frame clones, and not every one. The sample consists of around 1.9 million clones, 85% to 95% of them appearing once.

The receptor's source is a young man in good health. Some clones in this sample may be carry-over from other donors' samples. The V gene is TRBV7-9, the J gene TRBJ2-5; D call uncertain. Sequencing input: naive CD8+ T cells from PBMCs. CDR3 DNA: TGTGCCAGCAGCCTACCCTCGGCGGATAGTAGGGAGACCCAGTACTTC. This codes for CASSLPSADSRETQYF.